This T cell receptor beta chain emerged from a study of read filtering for tumor transcriptome and immune sequencing. Study background: By R-ISS, stages I, II and III held approximately 8, 16 and 7 patients. Per sample, TCR-region reads ranged about 4.05 to 11 million by IR-seq, roughly 85 to 1,300 by RNA-seq.

Molecular barcoded adaptors covering alpha/delta and beta/gamma chains were used on approximately 400 ng RNA. TCRdb redid the calling of the reads with MiXCR, one entry per CDR3 protein. The repertoire holds some 120,000 distinct CDR3 sequences, with roughly 13% as singletons. Details on this clonotype: Its antigen is unidentified. Possible read error: a much larger clone is one base away. The CDR3 carries no conserved terminal phenylalanine or tryptophan, so it likely arises from a read error.

The CDR3 covers 12 residues. Germline V gives CDR1 SQVTM, CDR2 ANQGSEA. The germline V and J ends were trimmed by 1 base and 6 bases, with 8 bases remaining between them. Findings and limits, study-wide: Dropping single-read clonotypes raised IR-seq and RNA-seq shared-clonotype correlation.

The TCR originated in a donor at least 40 years old with multiple myeloma. The material sequenced was a population of CD138-negative cells sorted from bone marrow. The chain combines TRBV29-1 with TRBJ2-3; D is undetermined. The chain's CDR3 is CSVEGAGDTQYL. The CDR3 DNA sequence: TGCAGCGTTGAAGGGGCTGGTGATACGCAGTATCTT.